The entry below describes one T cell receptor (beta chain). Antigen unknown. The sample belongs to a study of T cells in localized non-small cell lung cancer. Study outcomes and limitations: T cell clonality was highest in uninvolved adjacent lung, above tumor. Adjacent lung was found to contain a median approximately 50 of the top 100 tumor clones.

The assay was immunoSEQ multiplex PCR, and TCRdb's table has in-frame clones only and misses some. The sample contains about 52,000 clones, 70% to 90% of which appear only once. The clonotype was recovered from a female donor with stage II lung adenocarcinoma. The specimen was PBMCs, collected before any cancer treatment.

The CDR3 sequence: CASSDSANNLEKLFF. CDR3 in DNA: TGCGCCAGCAGTGATAGTGCCAACAACCTCGAAAAACTGTTTTTT. J is TRBJ1-4 and V is TRBV10-1; D not resolved. CDR1 WNHNN and CDR2 SYGVQD come from the germline V gene (reference sequence). The CDR3 runs 15 residues. Trimming removed 3 bases from V and 8 bases from J, with 16 bases in between.